The 32 T cell receptor beta chains below all came from one sample that was sequenced in a study of blood T cells in healthy people across ages. PCR was performed a second time for roughly 7 to 11 cycles using a sample-barcoded 5' primer and a J-beta primer mix. MiXCR, run by TCRdb on the 5' RACE reads, gives a single entry per CDR3 protein. The sample has over 1,500,000 distinct CDR3 sequences; about two fifths are singletons. The source material was blood. The source is a human donor in good health.

The V and J genes are TRBV7-2 and TRBJ1-2; the match to TRBD1 covers 9 bases. Germline CDR1 SGHTA, CDR2 FQGNSA. The CDR3 sequence is 17 residues long. Trimming took 5 bases from V and 2 from J; bases not matched to a gene: 12. CDR3 bases: TGTGCCAGCAGCCCAAGTCGGGACAGGGTGAGGAACTATGGCTACACCTTC. It encodes CASSPSRDRVRNYGYTF.

The chain couples TRBV20-1 to TRBJ2-7; D remains unclear. Per germline, CDR1 DFQATT and CDR2 SNEGSKA (reference sequence). The CDR3 runs 15 residues. Trimming took 0 bases from V and 4 from J, leaving 16 bases between them. The chain's CDR3 is CSARDHSKGWYEQYF. The CDR3 DNA reads TGCAGTGCTAGAGATCATTCTAAGGGTTGGTACGAGCAGTACTTC.

The chain links TRBV4-1 to TRBJ1-2; 7 nucleotides line up with TRBD1. J gave up 7 bases and V 1 base, and 9 bases lay outside the gene matches. In germline, CDR1 is MGHRA, CDR2 YSYEKL. CDR3 size: 15 residues. The CDR3 coding sequence is TGCGCCAGCAGCCAAGTTCACGCAGGGGGGGTTGGCTACACCTTC. Amino acid sequence: CASSQVHAGGVGYTF.

V and J are TRBV6-2 or TRBV6-3 and TRBJ2-1; no firm D call. In germline, CDR1 is MNHEY, CDR2 SVGEGT. The CDR3 sequence is 13 residues long. The V gene lost 6 bases and the J gene lost 4 bases, with 10 bases spanning the gap. Here the CDR3 reads CASRLYVYNEQFF. For the CDR3, the DNA is TGTGCCAGCAGACTCTACGTTTACAATGAGCAGTTCTTC.

The chain couples TRBV29-1 to TRBJ2-5, with 8 bases lining up with TRBD1. The CDR3 runs to 14 residues. The junction had 12 bases not matched to a gene; V was cut back by 1 base and J by 11 bases. Germline V gene lookup returns CDR1 SQVTM and CDR2 ANQGSEA. The CDR3 DNA is TGCAGCGTTGAAGCTCTTGGACAGGGTGAGGAGCAGTACTTC. Its protein product is CSVEALGQGEEQYF.

The CDR3 DNA reads as TGTGCCAGCAGCATTGGACAGGTGGGGAATGAGCAGTTCTTC. It translates to CASSIGQVGNEQFF. The chain joins TRBV11-2 to TRBJ2-1; TRBD1 agrees at 7 bases. The trim removed 5 bases at V and 7 bases at J, leaving 8 bases unmatched. This CDR3 is built from 14 residues. Germline V gene sequence: CDR1 SGHAT, CDR2 FQNNGV.

The V gene is TRBV20-1, the J gene TRBJ1-1; D not certain. Trimming removed 0 bases from V and 5 bases from J, with 13 bases in between. The CDR3 loop spans 14 amino acids. Per the germline V gene, CDR1 is DFQATT and CDR2 is SNEGSKA (reference sequence). The chain's CDR3 is CSARDGQGGTEAFF. DNA of the CDR3: TGCAGTGCTAGAGATGGGCAAGGCGGGACTGAAGCTTTCTTT.

V is TRBV20-1 and J is TRBJ1-1; no reliable D call. The CDR3 is made up of 14 amino acids. Germline assignment: CDR1 DFQATT and CDR2 SNEGSKA (reference sequence). The V end lost 0 bases, the J end lost 3 bases, and 11 bases lay between the germline ends. This CDR3 is CSAREGILDTEAFF. CDR3 sequence (DNA): TGCAGTGCTAGAGAGGGGATCTTGGACACTGAAGCTTTCTTT.

This clonotype was seen only once. This rearrangement joins TRBV20-1 to TRBJ1-1, with D perhaps matching TRBD1 (5 bases). Germline V lookup: CDR1 DFQATT, CDR2 SNEGSKA (reference sequence). V lost 7 bases and J 4 bases, leaving 19 bases between the germline ends. This CDR3 region has 14 residues. CDR3 nucleotide sequence: TGCAGTGATGCGAGAGGGGACTGGAGCACTGAAGCTTTCTTT. Protein: CSDARGDWSTEAFF.

This clonotype was observed a single time. One end of the junction varies from germline; a read error may be responsible. In DNA form, the CDR3 reads TGTGTCAGCAGACCCACACAGGGTCAGGGCACAGATACGCAGTATTTT. This translates into CVSRPTQGQGTDTQYF. This chain uses TRBV28 with TRBJ2-3, with D possibly being TRBD1 (6 bases). Germline CDR1 and CDR2: MDHEN and SYDVKM. CDR3 length equals 16 residues.

The chain links TRBV15 to TRBJ2-1; a weak D match, TRBD2 (6 bases). Germline lookup yields CDR1 LNHNV and CDR2 YYDKDF (reference sequence). The CDR3 is made up of 15 amino acids. The V gene lost 4 bases and the J gene lost 7 bases, with 17 bases spanning the gap. CDR3 protein: CATSKTAPGTNEQFF. In DNA form, the CDR3 reads TGTGCCACCAGCAAGACCGCCCCGGGGACTAATGAGCAGTTCTTC.

The J gene is TRBJ2-3, the V gene TRBV10-3; D is unresolved. Trimming took off 0 bases at V and 7 bases at J, with 20 bases between the two ends. The CDR3 is 17 amino acids. In germline, CDR1 is ENHRY, CDR2 SYGVKD. Here the CDR3 reads CAISESSSLSRFNTQYF. CDR3 nucleotides: TGTGCCATCAGTGAGTCGAGCTCTCTTAGTAGGTTCAATACGCAGTATTTT.

In its sample, this clonotype was seen a few times. The chain links TRBV7-9 to TRBJ2-1; 11 bases are shared with TRBD1. Germline lookup yields CDR1 SEHNR and CDR2 FQNEAQ (reference sequence). Losses at the gene ends were 5 bases for V and 3 bases for J; bases not matched to a gene: 12. The CDR3 loop spans 18 amino acids. This CDR3 reads CASSPKVRTGGIYNEQFF. The CDR3 bases are TGTGCCAGCAGCCCCAAGGTCCGGACAGGGGGCATCTACAATGAGCAGTTCTTC.

The table lists this clonotype with a count of one. Relative to the germline gene, one junction end is altered; a read error may explain this. V gene TRBV29-1 combines with J gene TRBJ1-2; D might be TRBD1 (5 bases). CDR3 size: 16 residues. Per germline, CDR1 SQVTM and CDR2 ANQGSEA. CDR3 DNA: TGCAGCGTTGAAGATCCAACCCCGGGGGGGAACTATGGCTACAACTTC. It yields the protein CSVEDPTPGGNYGYNF. The full variable domain, rest sourced from reference TRBV29-1 and TRBJ1-2, is SAVISQKPSRDICQRGTSLTIQCQVDSQVTMMFWYRQQPGQSLTLIATANQGSEATYESGFVIDKFPISRPNLTFSTLTVSNMSPEDSSIYLCSVEDPTPGGNYGYNFGSGTRLTVV.

Details on this clonotype: A junction end diverges from the germline sequence, so it may reflect a read error. V is TRBV4-2 and J is TRBJ2-6; weak D call: TRBD1 (5 bases). Germline CDR1 and CDR2: LGHNA and YNFKEQ. The CDR3 consists of 15 residues. CDR3 coding DNA: TGTGCCAGCAGCCAAGTATACGCTGGGGCCAACGTCCGGACTTTC. It yields the protein CASSQVYAGANVRTF.

CDR3 sequence reads: CASSQDLGGAPWEQFF. CDR3 nucleotide sequence: TGCGCCAGCAGCCAAGATTTGGGGGGGGCTCCTTGGGAGCAGTTCTTC. The V and J genes are TRBV4-3 and TRBJ2-1, with D possibly TRBD2 on 7 matching bases. The CDR3 has 16 residues. The ends were cut back, 0 bases at V and 10 bases at J, with 19 bases in the middle. Germline-derived CDR1 and CDR2 are LGHNA and YSLEER.

The V and J genes are TRBV14 and TRBJ2-1; D call uncertain. Germline V gene data show CDR1 as SGHDN and CDR2 as FVKESK. The CDR3 length is 13 residues. V was clipped by 5 bases and J by 7 bases, with 12 bases between them. The CDR3 nucleotides are TGTGCCAGCAGCAACTTTTACGGGAATGAGCAGTTCTTC. Translating gives CASSNFYGNEQFF.

This chain connects TRBV29-1 to TRBJ1-1, with unresolved D. CDR3 size: 13 residues. Between the trimmed V and J ends, which lost 7 bases and 2 bases, there was a span of 14 bases. The germline V gene encodes CDR1 SQVTM and CDR2 ANQGSEA. The CDR3 DNA reads as TGCAGCGCTTCGGACCAAATCAACACTGAAGCTTTCTTT. Its protein product is CSASDQINTEAFF. The full variable domain, completed using reference TRBV29-1 and TRBJ1-1, is SAVISQKPSRDICQRGTSLTIQCQVDSQVTMMFWYRQQPGQSLTLIATANQGSEATYESGFVIDKFPISRPNLTFSTLTVSNMSPEDSSIYLCSASDQINTEAFFGQGTRLTVV.

This chain joins TRBV12-3 or TRBV12-4 and TRBJ1-4; TRBD1 is a possible D gene (6 bases). Trimming pared 5 bases from V and 8 bases from J, leaving 15 bases between. The CDR3 is 14 residues long. CDR3: CASSINRVSEKLFF. The CDR3 bases are TGTGCCAGCAGTATCAACAGGGTTAGCGAAAAACTGTTTTTT.

V gene TRBV9 combines with J gene TRBJ2-1, with 12 nucleotides matching TRBD2. Germline CDR1 and CDR2: SGDLS and YYNGEE. Losses at the gene ends were 0 bases for V and 9 bases for J; bases not matched to a gene: 4. CDR3 length equals 15 residues. CDR3 sequence: CASSVAASGGAEQFF. CDR3 bases: TGTGCCAGCAGCGTAGCGGCTAGCGGGGGGGCTGAGCAGTTCTTC.

The V gene is TRBV28, the J gene TRBJ1-6; 11 nucleotides align to TRBD1. In germline, CDR1 is MDHEN, CDR2 SYDVKM. The CDR3 contains 14 residues. V was pared by 6 bases and J by 9 bases, with 4 bases of the junction left unmatched. DNA of the CDR3: TGTGCCAGCAGCGACGGGACAGGGGGTTCACCCCTCCACTTT. Its translation: CASSDGTGGSPLHF.

V gene TRBV4-3 combines with J gene TRBJ2-1; 7 bases match TRBD2. This CDR3 has 16 amino acids. CDR1 and CDR2 (germline): LGHNA, YSLEER. V was clipped by 5 bases and J by 4 bases; unmatched bases: 11. CDR3 bases: TGCGCCAGCAGCGAAGGTCCGGGACTACGATACAATGAGCAGTTCTTC. Translated, it gives CASSEGPGLRYNEQFF.

For this clonotype: It is unclear where the CDR3 begins or ends on the DNA, so no DNA is shown, and the CDR3 is as TCRdb lists it. The rearrangement uses TRBV21-1 and TRBJ2-5; the table names TRBD1, a call not compared with the DNA. TRBV21-1 is described as a pseudogene. Ends included, the CDR3 has 16 residues. Here the CDR3 reads CASSKVGGGAWDEQYF.

At least ten counts were recorded for this clonotype. As DNA, the CDR3 is TGTGCCAGCAGTATAGGCAAAGACTACGAGCAGTACTTC. The encoded protein is CASSIGKDYEQYF. The V call is TRBV6-1, the J call TRBJ2-7; no clear D. Trimming cost V 5 bases and J 3 bases, with 11 bases left between them. The length of the CDR3 is 13 residues. Germline V gene lookup returns CDR1 MNHNS and CDR2 SASEGT.

Only a few counts were recorded for this clonotype. The chain carries TRBV7-8 and TRBJ2-5; the match to TRBD1 covers 10 bases. Germline V gene lookup returns CDR1 SGHVS and CDR2 FQNEAQ. CDR3 length: 14 residues. J gave up 2 bases and V 6 bases, and 3 bases lay outside the gene matches. This CDR3 is CASRQGQGQETQYF. CDR3 in DNA: TGTGCCAGCAGGCAGGGACAGGGGCAAGAGACCCAGTACTTC.

CDR3 sequence reads: CASSFEQGDIQPQHF. The DNA for the CDR3 is TGTGCCAGCAGCTTTGAACAGGGGGATATTCAGCCCCAGCATTTT. V and J are TRBV6-6 and TRBJ1-5; 8 nucleotides match TRBD1. J lost 6 bases, V lost 6 bases, and 10 bases had no gene match. Germline lookup yields CDR1 MNHNY and CDR2 SVGAGI (reference sequence). The CDR3 extends over 15 amino acids.

This clonotype appeared once. The rearrangement joins TRBV29-1 to TRBJ1-2, with D possibly TRBD1 on 6 matching bases. The CDR3 runs to 12 residues. Between the trimmed V and J ends, which lost 3 bases and 8 bases, there was a span of 13 bases. The V gene's germline CDR1 is SQVTM and CDR2 ANQGSEA. CDR3 protein: CSVDTGPLGYTF. As DNA, the CDR3 is TGCAGCGTTGATACAGGGCCTCTAGGCTACACCTTC. The whole variable domain, remainder taken from reference TRBV29-1 and TRBJ1-2, is SAVISQKPSRDICQRGTSLTIQCQVDSQVTMMFWYRQQPGQSLTLIATANQGSEATYESGFVIDKFPISRPNLTFSTLTVSNMSPEDSSIYLCSVDTGPLGYTFGSGTRLTVV.

V and J are TRBV7-3 and TRBJ1-2, with D possibly TRBD1 on 6 matching bases. This CDR3 spans 13 amino acids. Germline V gives CDR1 SGHTA, CDR2 FQGTGA. V lost 5 bases and J 7 bases, leaving 14 bases between the germline ends. CDR3 residues: CASSETGLGGYTF. Here the CDR3 DNA reads TGTGCCAGCAGCGAGACAGGACTGGGTGGCTACACCTTC.

This chain links TRBV5-1 with TRBJ2-1; D ambiguous. V was trimmed by 0 bases and J by 3 bases, leaving 7 bases between them. The CDR3 has 14 residues. Germline V lookup: CDR1 SGHRS, CDR2 YFSETQ. This chain's CDR3 is CASSLGYNYNEQFF. In nucleotides, the CDR3 is TGCGCCAGCAGCTTGGGTTACAACTACAATGAGCAGTTCTTC.

This clonotype was detected only a few times. J is TRBJ1-2 and V is TRBV29-1, with a tentative D call TRBD1 (6 bases). Trimming left V 7 bases short and J 5 bases short, with 14 bases between. Germline CDR1 SQVTM, CDR2 ANQGSEA. The length of the CDR3 is 12 residues. The CDR3 coding sequence is TGCAGCGGGCTTGGACAGTCATATGGCTACACCTTC. Translating gives CSGLGQSYGYTF.

This rearrangement joins TRBV11-2 to TRBJ1-2, with a tentative D call TRBD1 (5 bases). The germline gives CDR1 SGHAT, CDR2 FQNNGV. V shed 0 bases and J shed 8 bases, with 13 bases lying between them. The CDR3 is 14 amino acids. DNA for the CDR3: TGTGCCAGCAGCTTAGATTCAGGGTTTAGAGGCTACACCTTC. Protein product: CASSLDSGFRGYTF.

The rearrangement joins TRBV12-3 or TRBV12-4 to TRBJ2-7; weak D call: TRBD2 (5 bases). The CDR3 sequence is 14 residues long. V lost 5 bases, J lost 3 bases, and 14 bases lay in between. CDR3 coding DNA: TGTGCCAGCAGTCTGAGCCGGGATCACTACGAGCAGTACTTC. Encoded protein: CASSLSRDHYEQYF.